Following are 21 T cell receptor beta chains from one sample sequenced in a study of shared T cell receptors in the human thymus. Libraries were prepared by immunoSEQ multiplex PCR; TCRdb keeps only in-frame clonotypes and omits some of them. The sample holds approximately 660,000 clones, 88% seen once. The data also belong to a second study, concerning human thymus T cells.

Sequencing input: thymocytes. Receptor source: a boy in the first two years of life with a congenital heart defect.

This sequence joins TRBV7-9 and TRBJ2-7; perhaps TRBD1 as D (6 bases). This CDR3 comprises 14 residues. CDR1 and CDR2 from the germline V gene are SEHNR and FQNEAQ (reference sequence). V was cut by 5 bases and J by 1 base, with 12 bases left in between. Written as DNA, the CDR3 is TGTGCCAGCAGCCCAAGGGACAAATCCTACGAGCAGTACTTC. Protein: CASSPRDKSYEQYF.

The chain joins TRBV7-2 to TRBJ2-2; 8 positions match TRBD2. Germline CDR1 reads SGHTA; CDR2 reads FQGNSA. The trim removed 5 bases at V and 5 bases at J, leaving 10 bases unmatched. The CDR3 covers 16 residues. CDR3 loop: CASSRTSGRVTGELFF. CDR3 in DNA: TGTGCCAGCAGCCGAACGAGCGGGAGAGTTACCGGGGAGCTGTTTTTT.

This chain uses TRBV4-3 with TRBJ2-5; TRBD2 matches 9 bases. The CDR3 spans 16 residues. The ends lost 1 base at V and 0 bases at J; junction bases unmatched: 3. Germline-derived CDR1 and CDR2 are LGHNA and YSLEER. Written as DNA, the CDR3 is TGCGCCAGCAGCCAAGCTCTAGCGGGGAACCAAGAGACCCAGTACTTC. Protein: CASSQALAGNQETQYF.

The chain is built from TRBV11-3 and TRBJ2-7; D perhaps matches TRBD1 (6 bases). This CDR3 spans 13 amino acids. The V gene's germline CDR1 is SGHNT and CDR2 YENEEA. Trimming shortened V by 4 bases and J by 7 bases, and 14 bases separated the two germline ends. Written as DNA, the CDR3 is TGTGCCAGCAGCTCAGGGGCGGCCGGGGAGCAGTACTTC. It yields the protein CASSSGAAGEQYF.

About this clone itself: The same CDR3 is also encoded by other DNA sequences in this sample. This chain uses TRBV6-5 with TRBJ2-7; D unclear. CDR3 size: 13 residues. Germline CDR1 and CDR2: MNHEY and SVGAGI. Trimming removed 0 bases from V and 4 bases from J, with 7 bases in between. DNA of the CDR3: TGTGCCAGCAGTTACTCGAGTAGTTACGAGCAGTACTTC. Amino acid sequence: CASSYSSSYEQYF.

The J gene is TRBJ2-4, the V gene TRBV19; D may be TRBD2 (7 bases). V lost 4 bases and J lost 8, with 12 bases in between. This CDR3 has 13 amino acids. Germline CDR1 reads LNHDA; CDR2 reads SQIVND (reference sequence). The CDR3 sequence: CASSKGGGDIQYF. CDR3 nucleotides: TGTGCCAGTAGTAAAGGGGGAGGGGACATTCAGTACTTC. Full variable domain (rest looked up from reference TRBV19 and TRBJ2-4): DGGITQSPKYLFRKEGQNVTLSCEQNLNHDAMYWYRQDPGQGLRLIYYSQIVNDFQKGDIAEGYSVSREKKESFPLTVTSAQKNPTAFYLCASSKGGGDIQYFGAGTRLSVL.

The chain couples TRBV14 to TRBJ2-3, with 8 bases that match TRBD2. The V gene's germline CDR1 is SGHDN and CDR2 FVKESK. V lost 4 bases, J lost 6 bases, and 3 bases stayed unmatched. The length of the CDR3 is 13 residues. CDR3 nucleotide sequence: TGTGCCAGCAGCCTCCTAGCGGGTGATACGCAGTATTTT. As protein: CASSLLAGDTQYF.

The genes are TRBV5-4 and TRBJ2-7; TRBD1 aligns across 9 bases. After removal of 4 bases from V and 1 base from J, the junction contained 6 bases not matched to a gene. Per germline, CDR1 SGHNT and CDR2 YYREEE (reference sequence). The CDR3 contains 15 residues. Written as DNA, the CDR3 is TGTGCCAGCAGCCCCGGGACAGGGTTATCCTACGAGCAGTACTTC. Translation gives CASSPGTGLSYEQYF.

J is TRBJ2-7 and V is TRBV4-3; maybe TRBD2 (5 bases). The CDR3 runs to 16 residues. Germline CDR1 is LGHNA and CDR2 is YSLEER. V dropped 4 bases and J dropped 0 bases, with 16 bases sitting between them. The DNA of the CDR3 is TGCGCCAGCAGCCCCCGTACCGCGGGCCTCTCCTACGAGCAGTACTTC. It codes for CASSPRTAGLSYEQYF.

The chain employs TRBV30 and TRBJ2-3; the D gene is possibly TRBD2 (5 bases). CDR1 is GTSNPN and CDR2 is SVGIG in the germline V gene (reference sequence). V was trimmed by 1 base and J by 0 bases, leaving 14 bases between them. The CDR3 sequence is 16 residues long. CDR3 nucleotides: TGTGCCTGGAGTGGCGCGGGCCCAAATAGCACAGATACGCAGTATTTT. Its protein product is CAWSGAGPNSTDTQYF.

CDR3 region: CASSPPAGAPPNTEAFF. CDR3 nucleotides: TGTGCCAGCTCTCCCCCGGCAGGCGCTCCCCCTAACACTGAAGCTTTCTTT. The rearrangement links TRBV18 to TRBJ1-1; no reliable D call. V lost 6 bases and J lost 2, with 22 bases in between. This CDR3 is built from 17 residues. Germline loops: CDR1 KGHSH, CDR2 LQKENI. Combining the CDR3 with reference TRBV18 and TRBJ1-1 gives the whole variable domain NAGVMQNPRHLVRRRGQEARLRCSPMKGHSHVYWYRQLPEEGLKFMVYLQKENIIDESGMPKERFSAEFPKEGPSILRIQQVVRGDSAAYFCASSPPAGAPPNTEAFFGQGTRLTVV.

The chain combines TRBV5-1 with TRBJ2-2, with 7 bases that match TRBD2. Germline-derived CDR1 and CDR2 are SGHRS and YFSETQ. The CDR3 sequence is 16 residues long. Losses at the gene ends were 0 bases for V and 6 bases for J; bases not matched to a gene: 8. In DNA, the CDR3 is TGCGCCAGCAGCTTGGATTGCGCGGGAGCGGCCGGGGAGCTGTTTTTT. Its protein is CASSLDCAGAAGELFF. Looking up the rest from reference TRBV5-1 and TRBJ2-2 gives the full variable domain: KAGVTQTPRYLIKTRGQQVTLSCSPISGHRSVSWYQQTPGQGLQFLFEYFSETQRNKGNFPGRFSGRQFSNSRSEMNVSTLELGDSALYLCASSLDCAGAAGELFFGEGSRLTVL.

CDR3 nucleotides: TGTGCCAGCAGCCCGCGGCGGGGCTACGAGCAGTACTTC. Translating it yields CASSPRRGYEQYF. The chain joins TRBV7-2 to TRBJ2-7; a weak D match, TRBD2 (6 bases). Deletions cut 5 bases from V and 3 bases from J, with 11 bases between. Looked up from germline, CDR1 is SGHTA and CDR2 is FQGNSA. The CDR3 extends over 13 amino acids. The full variable domain, in which reference TRBV7-2 and TRBJ2-7 provide the parts outside the CDR3, is GAGVSQSPSNKVTEKGKDVELRCDPISGHTALYWYRQSLGQGLEFLIYFQGNSAPDKSGLPSDRFSAERTGGSVSTLTIQRTQQEDSAVYLCASSPRRGYEQYFGPGTRLTVT.

The rearrangement uses TRBV30 and TRBJ2-3, with D uncertain. V dropped 3 bases and J dropped 2 bases, with 12 bases sitting between them. Germline assignment: CDR1 GTSNPN and CDR2 SVGIG (reference sequence). The CDR3 loop spans 14 amino acids. The CDR3 region has the DNA TGTGCCTGGAGCTCGGTCCTCTTCACAGATACGCAGTATTTT. The encoded protein is CAWSSVLFTDTQYF.

V gene TRBV27 combines with J gene TRBJ2-7; D gene unclear. The CDR3 is made up of 13 amino acids. Germline V gives CDR1 MNHEY, CDR2 SMNVEV (reference sequence). Trimming cost V 5 bases and J 3 bases, with 11 bases left between them. The CDR3 DNA reads as TGTGCCAGCAGTCCGGCCAGGTACTACGAGCAGTACTTC. This sequence encodes CASSPARYYEQYF.

The J gene is TRBJ2-7, the V gene TRBV21-1; TRBD2, the table's D call, was not compared with the DNA. TRBV21-1 is labeled a pseudogene. The CDR3 is 11 residues long. For the CDR3, the DNA is TGTGCCAGCAGCAAAGTGAGCGAGCAGTACTTC. This codes for CASSKVSEQYF.

The chain has TRBV4-1 and TRBJ2-7; 10 bases agree with TRBD2. The germline V gene encodes CDR1 MGHRA and CDR2 YSYEKL. Trimming removed 3 bases from V and 5 bases from J; junction bases left unmatched: 13. The CDR3 covers 17 residues. As DNA, the CDR3 is TGCGCCAGCAGCCATTTCTGGCCTAGCGGGAGATCGAACGAGCAGTACTTC. As protein: CASSHFWPSGRSNEQYF.

The J gene is TRBJ2-2, the V gene TRBV25-1, with 10 bases aligning to TRBD2. V gave up 3 bases and J gave up 1 base; unmatched junction bases: 5. Germline loops: CDR1 MGHDK, CDR2 SYGVNS. This CDR3 spans 17 amino acids. The CDR3 is CASSDPKREGNTGELFF. The CDR3 DNA reads TGTGCCAGCAGTGATCCGAAGCGGGAGGGGAACACCGGGGAGCTGTTTTTT.

The chain links TRBV15 to TRBJ1-2; 9 nucleotides line up with TRBD1. Germline V gene sequence: CDR1 LNHNV, CDR2 YYDKDF (reference sequence). CDR3 size: 14 residues. J was trimmed by 6 bases and V by 4 bases; bases with no gene match: 6. The CDR3 bases are TGTGCCACCAGCATATCCGGGACAGGGCATGGCTACACCTTC. Amino acids: CATSISGTGHGYTF.

The rearrangement links TRBV27 to TRBJ2-2; the match to TRBD2 covers 13 bases. The trim removed 1 base at V and 1 base at J, leaving 6 bases unmatched. This CDR3 region has 19 residues. The germline V gene has CDR1 MNHEY and CDR2 SMNVEV (reference sequence). The CDR3 region is CASSLCGLAGAGNTGELFF. As DNA, the CDR3 is TGTGCCAGCAGTTTATGTGGACTAGCGGGAGCCGGGAACACCGGGGAGCTGTTTTTT.

The J gene is TRBJ2-1, the V gene TRBV21-1; TRBD2, the table's D call, was not compared with the DNA. TRBV21-1 is given as a pseudogene. The CDR3 loop spans 19 amino acids. The CDR3 reads CASSKGLAGGPGDGNEQFF. As DNA, the CDR3 is TGTGCCAGCAGCAAGGGACTAGCGGGAGGGCCTGGGGACGGCAATGAGCAGTTCTTC.